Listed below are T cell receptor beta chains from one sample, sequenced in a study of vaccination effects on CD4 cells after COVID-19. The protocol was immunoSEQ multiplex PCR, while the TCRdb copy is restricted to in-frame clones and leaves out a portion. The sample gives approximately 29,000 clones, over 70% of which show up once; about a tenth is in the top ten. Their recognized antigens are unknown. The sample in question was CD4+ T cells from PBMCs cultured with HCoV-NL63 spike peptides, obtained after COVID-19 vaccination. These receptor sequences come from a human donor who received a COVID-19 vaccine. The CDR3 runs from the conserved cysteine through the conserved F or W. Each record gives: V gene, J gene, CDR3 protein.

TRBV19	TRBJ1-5	CASSIIGIETQHF
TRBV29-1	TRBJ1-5	CSVLVDGTPSSNQPQHF
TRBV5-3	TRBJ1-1	CARSLVSPNTEAFF
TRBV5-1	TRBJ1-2	CASSLGQGDHGYTF
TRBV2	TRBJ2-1	CASSEAPGLAGYNEQFF
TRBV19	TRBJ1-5	CASRDGQVYNQPQHF
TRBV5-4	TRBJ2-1	CASSLKRLAYNEQFF
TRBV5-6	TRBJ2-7	CASSLSGLRTGVNEQYF
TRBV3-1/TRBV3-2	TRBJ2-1	CASSFRLAGGLEQFF
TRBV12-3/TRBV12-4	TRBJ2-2	CASNLVGAGELFF
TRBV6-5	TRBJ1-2	CASSYSRVGGTYGYTF
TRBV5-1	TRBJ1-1	CASKAGRGYTEAFF
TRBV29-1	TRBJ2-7	CSVESRQGDEQYF
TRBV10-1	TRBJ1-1	CASSRDRVTEAFF
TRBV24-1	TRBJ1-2	CATSERTGWNYGYTF
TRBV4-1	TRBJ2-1	CASSQDWGWGGEQFF
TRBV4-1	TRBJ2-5	CASSQVGLARETQYF
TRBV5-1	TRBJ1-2	CASSLSEPTYGYTF
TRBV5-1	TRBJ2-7	CASSFTPAQIREQYF
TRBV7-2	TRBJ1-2	CASSLYGVRNGYTF
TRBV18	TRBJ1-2	CASSPGTGANYGYTF
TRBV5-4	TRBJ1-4	CASSYRDRAPEKLFF
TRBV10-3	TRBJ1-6	CAISEGQHSYNSPLHF
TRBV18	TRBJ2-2	CASSPSNTGELFF
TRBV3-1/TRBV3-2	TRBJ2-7	CASSPFGLAGGKQYF
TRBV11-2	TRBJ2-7	CASSSNKYEQYF
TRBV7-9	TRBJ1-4	CASSLGSRDILFF
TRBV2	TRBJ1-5	CASSRTGYNQPQHF
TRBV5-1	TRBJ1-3	CASSRSGGGIVSGNTIYF
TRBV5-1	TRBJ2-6	CASSPGTPTSGANVLTF
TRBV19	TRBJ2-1	CASSIIGTVYNEQFF
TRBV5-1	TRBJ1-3	CASSGQQGWGNTIYF
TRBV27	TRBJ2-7	CASRQGLAGGGYEQYF
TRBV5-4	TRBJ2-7	CASSWGLAGGREQYF
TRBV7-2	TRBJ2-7	CASSLGQGTYEQYF
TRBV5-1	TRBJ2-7	CASSSMDWGDYEQYF
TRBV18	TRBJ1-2	CASSPGTADYGYTF
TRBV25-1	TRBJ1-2	CASSVSTYGYTF
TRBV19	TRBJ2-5	CASSMRVGGQETQYF
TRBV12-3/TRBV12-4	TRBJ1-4	CASSFEGEKLFF
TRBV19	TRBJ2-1	CASSSPGTRIHNEQFF
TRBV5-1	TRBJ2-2	CASSSRQGSTGELFF
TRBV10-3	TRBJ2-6	CAISPGQGISGANVLTF
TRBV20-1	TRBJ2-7	CSATRTYEQYF
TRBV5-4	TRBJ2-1	CASSPGGLAGINEQFF
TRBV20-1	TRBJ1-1	CSAVRREAFF
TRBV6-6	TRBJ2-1	CASKAFNEQFF
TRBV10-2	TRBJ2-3	CASSESADPTDTQYF
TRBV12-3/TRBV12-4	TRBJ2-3	CASGRRGDTQYF
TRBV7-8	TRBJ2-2	CASSGPRPGELFF
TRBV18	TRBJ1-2	CASSLEMETGYGYTF
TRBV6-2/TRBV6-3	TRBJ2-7	CASSSLAGGAYEQYF
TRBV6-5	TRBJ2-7	CASSYSAGGAYEQYF
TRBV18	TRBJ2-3	CASSPGLAGARRTDTQYF
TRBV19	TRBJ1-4	CASSEYTVTTNEKLFF
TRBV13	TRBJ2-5	CASSLRGGLETQYF
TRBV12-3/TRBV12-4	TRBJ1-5	CASSFGFQPQHF
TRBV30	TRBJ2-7	CAWSPPAPTRGQYF